The subject of this entry is one TCR beta chain. Its target is not known. This entry is derived from a study of post-analysis software for immune sequencing data. Study at large: Disease trajectories encompassed relapsing-remitting, secondary progressive and progressive-relapsing multiple sclerosis. Findings and caveats of the study: Under F measure analysis, samples from one preparation batch co-clustered strongly.

Researchers reported that TCR beta cDNA libraries carried unique molecular identifiers. A single record per CDR3 protein comes from TCRdb applying MiXCR to the PCR reads. This sample carries about 570,000 distinct CDR3 sequences, about a third of them seen once, and the ten largest clones take about 6%. The source material was blood. This receptor was obtained from a girl under 18 with multiple sclerosis.

CDR3 amino acids: CASSLSGENTEAFF. Here the CDR3 DNA reads TGTGCCAGCAGCCTGTCGGGAGAGAACACTGAAGCTTTCTTT. The chain recombines TRBV7-3 with TRBJ1-1; D uncertain. V was trimmed by 5 bases and J by 1 base, leaving 11 bases between them. The germline gives CDR1 SGHTA, CDR2 FQGTGA. This CDR3 comprises 14 residues.